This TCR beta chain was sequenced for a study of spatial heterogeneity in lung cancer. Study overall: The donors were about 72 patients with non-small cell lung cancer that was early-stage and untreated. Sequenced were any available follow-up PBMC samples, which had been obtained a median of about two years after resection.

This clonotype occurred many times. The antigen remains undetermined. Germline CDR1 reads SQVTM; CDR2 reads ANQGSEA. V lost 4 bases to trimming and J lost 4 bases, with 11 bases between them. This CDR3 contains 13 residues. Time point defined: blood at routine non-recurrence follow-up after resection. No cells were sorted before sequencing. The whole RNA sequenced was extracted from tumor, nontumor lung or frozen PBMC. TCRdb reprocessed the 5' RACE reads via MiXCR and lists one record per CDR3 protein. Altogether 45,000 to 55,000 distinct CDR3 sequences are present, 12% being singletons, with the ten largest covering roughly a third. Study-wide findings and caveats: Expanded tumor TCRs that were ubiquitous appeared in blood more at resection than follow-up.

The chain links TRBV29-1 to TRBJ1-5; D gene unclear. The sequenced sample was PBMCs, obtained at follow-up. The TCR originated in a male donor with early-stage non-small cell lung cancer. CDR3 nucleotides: TGCAGCGTTGTCGCGGCGGGAAATCAGCCCCAGCATTTT. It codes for CSVVAAGNQPQHF. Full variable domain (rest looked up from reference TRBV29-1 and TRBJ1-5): SAVISQKPSRDICQRGTSLTIQCQVDSQVTMMFWYRQQPGQSLTLIATANQGSEATYESGFVIDKFPISRPNLTFSTLTVSNMSPEDSSIYLCSVVAAGNQPQHFGDGTRLSIL.